A selection of T cell receptor beta chains follows, all from one sample in a study of T-cell reconstitution after alpha-beta-depleted transplantation in children. TCRdb independently ran MiXCR on the PCR reads; one entry per CDR3 protein. In the table there are a few hundred thousand distinct CDR3 sequences, around 10% of which are singletons. The sequenced sample was PBMCs, obtained before TCRalphabeta/CD19-depleted stem cell transplant. These receptors were taken from a boy less than two years old with acute myeloid leukemia, due to receive a stem cell transplant. The CDR3 runs from the conserved cysteine through the conserved F or W. A D gene is named only where the DNA matches it firmly. Some rows have no size entry. The others give once, few or many, or a class for an expanded clone.

TRBV4-3,many,TRBD1,TRBJ1-2,TGCGCCAGCAGCCAATTGCGACAGGGCAGCGGCTACACCTTC,CASSQLRQGSGYTF
TRBV11-2,many,NA,TRBJ2-1,TGTGCCAGCAGCGTCCCCGGGACAGGGACTAGCAATGAGCAGTTCTTC,CASSVPGTGTSNEQFF
TRBV6-4,NA,TRBD1,TRBJ2-1,TGTGCCAGCAGTGACCCGGCCAGGGGGTCGAATGAGCAGTTCTTC,CASSDPARGSNEQFF
TRBV24-1,NA,NA,TRBJ1-5,TGTGCCACCAGTAAGACGTGGGGGACCAGCCAGCCCCAGCATTTT,CATSKTWGTSQPQHF
TRBV20-1,NA,NA,TRBJ2-7,TGCAGTGCTAGAGCTTTAGTACTCGGAGTTTCGGGCGAGCAGTACTTC,CSARALVLGVSGEQYF
TRBV9,few,TRBD1,TRBJ2-3,TGTGCCAGCAGCGTCCCGGACAGGGTAGGGGATACGCAGTATTTT,CASSVPDRVGDTQYF
TRBV18,NA,NA,TRBJ1-1,TGTGCCAGCTCACCGTCGGGGGGGTCAGGCACTGAAGCTTTCTTT,CASSPSGGSGTEAFF
TRBV27,many,NA,TRBJ2-3,TGTGCCAGCATCGCGGGACCCTACACAGATACGCAGTATTTT,CASIAGPYTDTQYF
TRBV18,few,TRBD2,TRBJ2-3,TGTGCCAGCTCACCAGTAAGCGGGAATATTTGGACAGATACGCAGTATTTT,CASSPVSGNIWTDTQYF
TRBV29-1,once,NA,TRBJ2-1,TGCAGCGTTCCCGGCGGGGTCGGCTACAATGAGCAGTTCTTC,CSVPGGVGYNEQFF
TRBV5-1,many,TRBD1,TRBJ1-1,TGCGCCAGCAGGTGGGACAGGGGAACGGACACTGAAGCTTTCTTT,CASRWDRGTDTEAFF
TRBV14,many,NA,TRBJ2-5,TGTGCCAGCAGCCAAGACAGGGGGGTAGGGGAGACCCAGTACTTC,CASSQDRGVGETQYF
TRBV7-6,NA,TRBD1,TRBJ2-3,TGTGCCAGCAGCTTTATTCCACCGGGACAGGGGGCAGATACGCAGTATTTT,CASSFIPPGQGADTQYF
TRBV3-1,many,NA,TRBJ2-7,TGTGCCAGCAGCACTGCTGACAGCGAGCAGTACTTC,CASSTADSEQYF
TRBV28,many,TRBD2,TRBJ2-5,TGTGCCAGCAGTTCGGGCCTAGCGGGAGGCCAAGAGACCCAGTACTTC,CASSSGLAGGQETQYF
TRBV19,few,NA,TRBJ2-7,TGTGCCAGTAGTATCTACGGACTGACCTCCTACTACGAGCAGTACTTC,CASSIYGLTSYYEQYF
TRBV20-1,NA,NA,TRBJ2-1,TGCAGTGCTAGGACTGAGATAGCTCCAGGGCAGTTCTTC,CSARTEIAPGQFF
TRBV20-1,NA,TRBD2,TRBJ2-5,TGCAGTGCTAGAGGGACTAGCGGGAGCAAGGGGGACAGAGAGACCCAGTACTTC,CSARGTSGSKGDRETQYF
TRBV27,many,TRBD1,TRBJ2-6,TGTGCCAGCAGTTTAAGGACAGGGGGAGTGGAGGCCAACGTCCTGACTTTC,CASSLRTGGVEANVLTF
TRBV4-2,many,NA,TRBJ2-7,TGTGCCAGCAGCCAAGAGGGAGGAGCACTCTACGAGCAGTACTTC,CASSQEGGALYEQYF
TRBV12-3/TRBV12-4,many,TRBD1,TRBJ2-3,TGTGCCAGCAGTTTCGGACAGGGGAGGTTGGATACGCAGTATTTT,CASSFGQGRLDTQYF
TRBV20-1,many,TRBD1,TRBJ1-3,TGCAGTGTTCAGGGGGCTGGTAACACCATATATTTT,CSVQGAGNTIYF
TRBV7-8,few,TRBD1,TRBJ1-2,TGTGCCAGCAGCTTAGAGGGACAGGGGGACCACTATGGCTACACCTTC,CASSLEGQGDHYGYTF
TRBV6-5,many,NA,TRBJ2-5,TGTGCCAGCAGTTACAGTCCAACGGGGCTTACCGGCGAGACCCAGTACTTC,CASSYSPTGLTGETQYF
TRBV7-2,few,TRBD1,TRBJ2-7,TGTGCCAGCAGCTTCCGGGCCCCGGGACAGGGGGCCCACGAGCAGTACTTC,CASSFRAPGQGAHEQYF
TRBV19,NA,NA,TRBJ1-4,TGTGCCAGTAGGCAGGGCGTTGAAAAACTGTTTTTT,CASRQGVEKLFF
TRBV20-1,few,NA,TRBJ2-7,TGCAGTGCTAGAGATCTACAGCCCTCCTACGAGCAGTACTTC,CSARDLQPSYEQYF
TRBV10-3,NA,TRBD1,TRBJ2-3,TGTGCCATCAGACTCGGACAGGGCAGCACAGATACGCAGTATTTT,CAIRLGQGSTDTQYF
TRBV20-1,NA,TRBD2,TRBJ2-3,TGCAGTGCTACAGAAGCGGGAGGGCCGCTCACATATACGCAGTATTTT,CSATEAGGPLTYTQYF
TRBV23-1,NA,NA,TRBJ2-4,TGCGCCAGCAGTCAATCGTACGGACCCAAAAACATTCAGTACTTC,CASSQSYGPKNIQYF
TRBV6-5,few,NA,TRBJ1-5,TGTGCCAGCATTAAACACCTAAGCAATCAGCCCCAGCATTTT,CASIKHLSNQPQHF
TRBV25-1,many,NA,TRBJ2-3,TGTGCCAGCAGTGAAGCTACAGATACGCAGTATTTT,CASSEATDTQYF
TRBV20-1,many,NA,TRBJ2-3,TGCAGTGCTAGAGTAGTTGAGGGGACAGATACGCAGTATTTT,CSARVVEGTDTQYF
TRBV7-6,many,TRBD1,TRBJ2-7,TGTGCCAGCAGCTTAGGGCAGGGGGCTCGGCACGAGCAGTACTTC,CASSLGQGARHEQYF
TRBV20-1,NA,NA,TRBJ2-5,TGCAGTGCTAGAGATGAGACGACCCAGTACTTC,CSARDETTQYF
TRBV7-3,NA,TRBD1,TRBJ1-1,TGTGCCAGCAGCTTTGCGGGACAGGGGGCGCGGGCTTTCTTT,CASSFAGQGARAFF
TRBV25-1,many,NA,TRBJ1-2,TGTGCCAGCAGACCCAACCCCGGGCAGGGGAGCTACACCTTC,CASRPNPGQGSYTF
TRBV28,NA,TRBD1,TRBJ1-6,TGTGCCAGCAGTTTTCCGGGACAGGGATGGTCACCCCTCCACTTT,CASSFPGQGWSPLHF
TRBV6-7,NA,NA,TRBJ1-2,TGTACCAGCAGTTTAGAATATGTGGACAGCAGGCGTCTTAGCTATGGCTACACCTTC,CTSSLEYVDSRRLSYGYTF
TRBV5-8,NA,TRBD2,TRBJ2-1,TGTGCCAGCAGCTTGGAGGAGCGGGACTACAATGAGCAGTTCTTC,CASSLEERDYNEQFF
TRBV28,many,TRBD1,TRBJ1-6,TGTGCCAGCAGTTTGGTTGGGACAGGGGCTTCACCCCTCCACTTT,CASSLVGTGASPLHF
TRBV28,few,TRBD1,TRBJ2-7,TGTGCCAGCAGTTTGTTGGACAGGGTATCGCTAGGGCAGTACTTC,CASSLLDRVSLGQYF
TRBV7-2,many,TRBD2,TRBJ2-5,TGTGCCAGCAGCCGAAGCTGGGCTAGCGGGAGGGCGACCCAGTACTTC,CASSRSWASGRATQYF
TRBV24-1,many,TRBD2,TRBJ2-2,TGTGCCACCAGTGATCAAGCTGGGAGGGGAGTTACCGGGGAGCTGTTTTTT,CATSDQAGRGVTGELFF
TRBV7-2,many,TRBD1,TRBJ1-1,TGTGCCAGCAGCTTTTGGACAGGGTTGAACACTGAAGCTTTCTTT,CASSFWTGLNTEAFF
TRBV28,many,NA,TRBJ2-3,TGTGCCAGCGCTGACCCGGACACAGATACGCAGTATTTT,CASADPDTDTQYF
TRBV24-1,many,NA,TRBJ2-3,TGTGCCACCAGTGAAACTGGTACAGATACGCAGTATTTT,CATSETGTDTQYF
TRBV4-2,NA,NA,TRBJ2-7,TGTGCCAGCAGCCAAGCACGGTCGACAGGACACGAGCAGTACTTC,CASSQARSTGHEQYF
TRBV28,many,NA,TRBJ2-7,TGTGCCAGCAGTCCCCTCCTATACGAGCAGTACTTC,CASSPLLYEQYF
TRBV12-5,many,TRBD2,TRBJ2-2,TGTGCTAGTGGTTTGGCGGGAGGATTCACCGGGGAGCTGTTTTTT,CASGLAGGFTGELFF
TRBV11-2,many,NA,TRBJ2-3,TGTGCCAGCAGCTTAGGGGGGGCAGTGACGCAGTATTTT,CASSLGGAVTQYF
TRBV10-3,many,TRBD1,TRBJ2-1,TGTGCCATCAGTCTAGACAGGGGCGAGCAGTTCTTC,CAISLDRGEQFF
TRBV29-1,many,TRBD2,TRBJ2-1,TGCAGCGTTACCGGACTAGCGGGGGCCCAGTACAATGAGCAGTTCTTC,CSVTGLAGAQYNEQFF
TRBV20-1,NA,NA,TRBJ2-7,TGCAGTGCTCAGGACTGGAGCTCCTACGAGCAGTACTTC,CSAQDWSSYEQYF
TRBV7-2,NA,TRBD2,TRBJ2-1,TGTGCCAGCAGCTTACTACTAGCGGGAGACGGCAATGAGCAGTTCTTC,CASSLLLAGDGNEQFF
TRBV5-1,many,NA,TRBJ2-7,TGCGCCAGTTCTCCTCGACAGGGAGGGGACGAGCAGTACTTC,CASSPRQGGDEQYF
TRBV7-2,many,TRBD2,TRBJ2-5,TGTGCCAGCAGCCATCCCGGGACTAGCGGGGGGCTTGGGTACCAAGAGACCCAGTACTTC,CASSHPGTSGGLGYQETQYF
TRBV7-2,many,TRBD2,TRBJ2-7,TGTGCCAGCAGCTTAATGCGGGAGGGGTACGAGCAGTACTTC,CASSLMREGYEQYF
TRBV10-3,many,NA,TRBJ2-7,TGTGCCCTAGACACCCTCCGCTACGAGCAGTACTTC,CALDTLRYEQYF